This passage covers 18 T cell receptor beta chains from one sample sequenced in a study of CD8+CD57+ T cells in acquired aplastic anemia. TCR beta VDJ and CDR3 were profiled, and genomic DNA was the template. TCRdb independently ran MiXCR on the reads; one entry per CDR3 protein. Among approximately 270,000 distinct CDR3 sequences listed, 55% to 60% were seen once. What was sequenced was sorted CD4+, CD8+, or CD8+CD57+ T cells (not recorded which) from PBMCs. Every receptor here comes from a human donor with severe aplastic anemia or a healthy control (not recorded which).

The chain combines TRBV7-2 with TRBJ1-2; D is uncertain. V was shortened by 3 bases and J by 10 bases, with 12 bases between the two germline ends. The germline V gene has CDR1 SGHTA and CDR2 FQGNSA. The length of the CDR3 is 12 residues. CDR3 amino acids: CASSLDRDTYTF. The CDR3 nucleotides read TGTGCCAGCAGCTTGGATCGGGATACCTACACCTTC. Full variable domain (rest looked up from reference TRBV7-2 and TRBJ1-2): GAGVSQSPSNKVTEKGKDVELRCDPISGHTALYWYRQSLGQGLEFLIYFQGNSAPDKSGLPSDRFSAERTGGSVSTLTIQRTQQEDSAVYLCASSLDRDTYTFGSGTRLTVV.

The chain carries TRBV7-9 and TRBJ1-4, with D maybe TRBD1 (6 bases). Trimming removed 5 bases from V and 11 bases from J, with 24 bases in between. Germline-derived CDR1 and CDR2 are SEHNR and FQNEAQ (reference sequence). The CDR3 is 16 residues long. The CDR3 DNA sequence: TGTGCCAGCAGCCGGACTCCTACAGGGTCTGGTGAGAAACTGTTTTTT. Protein product: CASSRTPTGSGEKLFF.

The chain couples TRBV7-2 to TRBJ2-7; maybe TRBD1 (5 bases). The CDR3 length is 16 residues. Germline V CDR1 and CDR2: SGHTA, FQGNSA. V was trimmed by 4 bases and J by 3 bases, leaving 19 bases between them. CDR3 protein: CASSSLQTVTRYEQYF. CDR3 in DNA: TGTGCCAGCAGCTCCCTACAGACAGTTACTCGCTACGAGCAGTACTTC.

The sample holds many counts of this clonotype. The chain uses TRBV28 and TRBJ1-2; TRBD1 matches at 7 bases. The germline V gene has CDR1 MDHEN and CDR2 SYDVKM. V trimming: 10 bases; J trimming: 7 bases; junction bases outside the gene matches: 6. CDR3 length equals 11 residues. The CDR3 is CATRGTPGYTF. In nucleotides, the CDR3 is TGTGCCACCAGGGGGACTCCTGGCTACACCTTC.

This clonotype was observed a handful of times. This rearrangement joins TRBV12-3 or TRBV12-4 to TRBJ1-6; 9 bases are a match to TRBD1. This CDR3 spans 14 amino acids. The trim removed 5 bases at V and 6 bases at J, leaving 2 bases unmatched. The CDR3 DNA reads as TGTGCCAGCAGTACAGGGGGCGGTAATTCACCCCTCCACTTT. This codes for CASSTGGGNSPLHF.

The V call is TRBV25-1, the J call TRBJ2-7; 8 bases line up with TRBD1. The CDR3 consists of 17 residues. Germline lookup yields CDR1 MGHDK and CDR2 SYGVNS. The J segment lost 1 base and the V segment lost 4 bases, leaving 12 bases of the junction unmatched. The CDR3 coding sequence is TGTGCCAGCAGTGGGGGGGTAGGGACAGGTGGATCCTACGAGCAGTACTTC. It translates to CASSGGVGTGGSYEQYF.

The chain links TRBV5-5 to TRBJ1-1; D gene unclear. CDR3 length: 13 amino acids. Germline loops: CDR1 SGHKS, CDR2 YYEKEE (reference sequence). The ends were cut back, 5 bases at V and 2 bases at J, with 10 bases in the middle. The CDR3 loop reads CASSWYENTEAFF. The CDR3 coding sequence is TGTGCCAGCAGTTGGTACGAAAACACTGAAGCTTTCTTT.

The V gene is TRBV6-5, the J gene TRBJ1-1; D remains ambiguous. The V gene lost 2 bases and the J gene lost 2 bases, with 6 bases spanning the gap. There are 13 residues in the CDR3. The germline gives CDR1 MNHEY, CDR2 SVGAGI. The CDR3 protein is CASSYETNTEAFF. The CDR3 DNA reads TGTGCCAGCAGTTACGAGACAAACACTGAAGCTTTCTTT.

The chain is built from TRBV29-1 and TRBJ1-1, with D possibly TRBD1 on 5 matching bases. CDR1 is SQVTM and CDR2 is ANQGSEA in the germline V gene. This CDR3 spans 12 amino acids. V was shortened by 7 bases and J by 1 base, with 10 bases between the two germline ends. The CDR3 is CSGGRRNTEAFF. CDR3 DNA sequence: TGCAGCGGGGGGAGAAGGAACACTGAAGCTTTCTTT.

Of note for this clonotype: This may be a read error: a much more frequent sequence differs by one nucleotide. Given the absence of the conserved phenylalanine or tryptophan at the CDR3 end, a read error is likely. The chain combines TRBV12-3 or TRBV12-4 with TRBJ1-2, with D hard to call. Trimming pared 6 bases from V and 4 bases from J, leaving 12 bases between. The CDR3 consists of 13 residues. CDR3 bases: TGTGCCAGCAGCCCGGATAGTATCTATGGCTACACCTCC. Protein sequence: CASSPDSIYGYTS.

This clonotype was recorded at least ten times. V usage is TRBV5-1 and J usage is TRBJ1-1; 8 bases match TRBD1. Germline assignment: CDR1 SGHRS and CDR2 YFSETQ. V dropped 2 bases and J dropped 1; count of bases not matched to a gene: 7. This CDR3 has 16 residues. CDR3 loop: CASSFSTGTGNTEAFF. CDR3 nucleotides: TGCGCCAGCAGCTTCAGTACGGGGACAGGGAACACTGAAGCTTTCTTT.

This clonotype occurred once. The chain couples TRBV19 to TRBJ2-3; D perhaps matches TRBD1 (5 bases). This CDR3 contains 17 residues. Germline V gene data show CDR1 as LNHDA and CDR2 as SQIVND (reference sequence). V lost 7 bases and J 11 bases, leaving 31 bases between the germline ends. The CDR3 loop is CASTTRLDRSRAYEQYF. CDR3 in DNA: TGTGCCAGTACCACAAGATTGGACCGGTCCAGGGCGTATGAGCAGTATTTT.

J is TRBJ2-3 and V is TRBV2; D gene uncertain. With 7 bases removed from V and 6 bases from J, the gap between germline ends came to 5 bases. From germline, CDR1 is SNHLY and CDR2 FYNNEI. This CDR3 is built from 10 residues. The CDR3 is CASNRDTQYF. The CDR3 DNA follows: TGTGCCAGCAATCGGGATACGCAGTATTTT.

This chain joins TRBV20-1 and TRBJ1-6, with D perhaps matching TRBD1 (5 bases). The CDR3 runs 14 residues. Per the germline V gene, CDR1 is DFQATT and CDR2 is SNEGSKA (reference sequence). Trimming removed 3 bases from V and 6 bases from J, with 12 bases in between. CDR3 sequence (DNA): TGCAGTGCTAGTGATCAGACAGCTAATTCACCCCTCCACTTT. This translates into CSASDQTANSPLHF.

This chain uses TRBV2 with TRBJ2-1; D possibly matches TRBD1 or TRBD2 (6 bases each). The germline gives CDR1 SNHLY, CDR2 FYNNEI. The V end lost 6 bases, the J end lost 10 bases, and 16 bases lay between the germline ends. The CDR3 length is 13 residues. For the CDR3, the DNA is TGTGCCAGCAGCCTCTACGGGGGCAGGGAGCAGTTCTTC. It translates to CASSLYGGREQFF.

This rearrangement joins TRBV7-9 to TRBJ1-1; a possible D gene is TRBD1 (5 bases). Trimming removed 4 bases from V and 4 bases from J, with 16 bases in between. This CDR3 has 15 amino acids. CDR1 and CDR2 from the germline V gene are SEHNR and FQNEAQ (reference sequence). CDR3 bases: TGTGCCAGCAGCTCCCCCAATACAGGTCTCACTGAAGCTTTCTTT. This codes for CASSSPNTGLTEAFF.

This CDR3 is CSLEAPGLAYEQYF. The DNA of the CDR3 is TGCAGCTTAGAGGCTCCGGGACTAGCTTACGAGCAGTACTTC. V is TRBV29-1 and J is TRBJ2-7; 9 positions match TRBD2. V dropped 8 bases and J dropped 4; count of bases not matched to a gene: 12. The CDR3 spans 14 residues. Germline V gene data show CDR1 as SQVTM and CDR2 as ANQGSEA.

The chain links TRBV10-3 to TRBJ2-7, with D perhaps matching TRBD1 (6 bases). The CDR3 length is 12 residues. The germline CDR1 and CDR2 sequences are ENHRY and SYGVKD. CDR3 residues: CANLAPGVEQYF. The CDR3 bases are TGTGCTAACTTGGCTCCAGGGGTAGAGCAGTACTTC.